The sequence of this T cell receptor beta chain was determined in a study of OX40 agonist ivuxolimab in advanced cancers. Looking at the study overall: In this cohort, patients received ivuxolimab, an agonistic anti-OX40 (CD134) antibody. Dose-escalation patients had hepatocellular carcinoma, melanoma, renal cell or head and neck cancer. Six ivuxolimab dose levels, 0.01 to 10 mg/kg, were given intravenously every 2 weeks.

A few counts support this clone. The antigen remains undetermined. The same CDR3 can be traced to other DNA sequences in this sample. Study-wide results and caveats: More expanded clones were found, on average, in CD8+ than in CD4+ T cells.

CDR3 length equals 11 residues. Germline V gene data show CDR1 as KGHSH and CDR2 as LQKENI. V dropped 6 bases and J dropped 4 bases, with 6 bases sitting between them. Method: immunoSEQ multiplex PCR; TCRdb's copy keeps in-frame clones and lacks some. The sample has about 67,000 clones; 88% are singletons. Sequencing was performed on CD4+ or CD8+ T cells sorted from blood, taken in a trial of the OX40 agonist ivuxolimab. V and J are TRBV18 and TRBJ2-5; D gene uncertain. This TCR derives from an adult with an advanced solid tumor such as melanoma, head and neck, liver or kidney cancer. The CDR3 loop reads CASSSGETQYF. The CDR3 DNA sequence: TGTGCCAGCTCTAGTGGAGAGACCCAGTACTTC. Full variable domain (remainder filled in from reference TRBV18 and TRBJ2-5): NAGVMQNPRHLVRRRGQEARLRCSPMKGHSHVYWYRQLPEEGLKFMVYLQKENIIDESGMPKERFSAEFPKEGPSILRIQQVVRGDSAAYFCASSSGETQYFGPGTRLLVL.